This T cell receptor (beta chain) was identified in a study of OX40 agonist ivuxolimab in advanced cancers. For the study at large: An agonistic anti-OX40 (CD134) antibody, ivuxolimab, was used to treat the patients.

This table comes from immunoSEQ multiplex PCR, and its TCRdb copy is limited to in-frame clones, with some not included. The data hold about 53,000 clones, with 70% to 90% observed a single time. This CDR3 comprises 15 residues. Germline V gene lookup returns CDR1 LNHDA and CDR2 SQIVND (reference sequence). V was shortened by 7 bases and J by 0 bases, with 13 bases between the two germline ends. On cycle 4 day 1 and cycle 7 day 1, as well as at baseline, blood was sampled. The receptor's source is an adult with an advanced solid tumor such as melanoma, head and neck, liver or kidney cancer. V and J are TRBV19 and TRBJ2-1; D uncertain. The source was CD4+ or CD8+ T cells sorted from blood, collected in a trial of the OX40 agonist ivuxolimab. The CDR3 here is CASIGASGSYNEQFF. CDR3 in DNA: TGTGCCAGTATAGGAGCCTCAGGCTCCTACAATGAGCAGTTCTTC.